Here is one T cell receptor (beta chain) with its context. These data originate in a study of CD8+CD57+ T cells in acquired aplastic anemia. Genomic DNA served as template for TCR beta VDJ and CDR3 profiling. MiXCR, applied by TCRdb to the reads, yields one record per CDR3 protein. Of under 350,000 distinct CDR3 sequences listed, roughly three fifths were seen once; the top ten hold less than 9.5%. The CDR3 runs to 12 residues. The V and J ends lost 11 bases and 11 bases respectively, with 21 bases between them. Germline CDR1 reads MNHEY; CDR2 reads SVGAGI. What was sequenced was sorted CD4+, CD8+, or CD8+CD57+ T cells (not recorded which) from PBMCs. The V call is TRBV6-5, the J call TRBJ1-1, with TRBD1 as a possible D gene (6 bases). The receptor was derived from a human donor with severe aplastic anemia or a healthy control (not recorded which). This chain's CDR3 is CASSYWGGAAFF. CDR3 bases: TGTGCCTCCAGTTACTGGGGGGGCGCGGCTTTCTTT.